The entry below gives a single T cell receptor beta chain sequence along with its context. The data were taken from a study of blood T cell repertoires in COVID-19. Background on the study: Collection of acute and convalescent COVID-19 samples took place in the United States, Italy and Spain. T cells, B-cell-depleted T cells, or PBMCs supplied cDNA or gDNA.

V lost 7 bases, J lost 4 bases, and 13 bases lay in between. CDR3 length: 14 residues. Germline lookup yields CDR1 LGHNT and CDR2 FRNRAP. Authors' processing steps: Estimates of nucleated cell counts were drawn from the amplification of reference gene primers. The assay was immunoSEQ multiplex PCR, and TCRdb's table has in-frame clones only and misses some. V, J and clone size were drawn from that table, and D and trimming were deduced from the DNA. Of roughly 140,000 clones in the sample, 85% were seen once. The source material was peripheral blood. V is TRBV12-5 and J is TRBJ2-2; the D gene is possibly TRBD2 (6 bases). This TCR came from a man between 50 and 59 years old with acute or convalescent COVID-19. DNA for the CDR3: TGTGCTAGTGCCCGTGGGGGAGGCACCGGGGAGCTGTTTTTT. It encodes CASARGGGTGELFF.